The rows below give T cell receptor beta chains drawn from one sample of a study of blood T cell repertoires in COVID-19. Clones were sequenced by immunoSEQ multiplex PCR, and TCRdb holds only the in-frame ones, with some missing. The sample shows approximately 13,000 clones, around 70% of them seen only once. Sequencing input: peripheral blood. These receptors came from a man in his fifties or sixties with COVID-19, enrolled during active disease. Both conserved end residues are part of each CDR3. Each record gives: D gene, V gene, J gene, clone size, CDR3 protein, CDR3 DNA. D genes are given only for firm matches. Not every row has a clone size; where given, it reads once, few, many or a size class.

>TRBD2|TRBV6-5|TRBJ2-7|.
CASSYSTSGGMYEQYF
TGTGCCAGCAGTTACTCGACTTCGGGGGGGATGTACGAGCAGTACTTC
>.|TRBV5-1|TRBJ2-5|.
CASSWGLAEGTETQYF
TGCGCCAGCAGCTGGGGATTAGCGGAGGGGACAGAGACCCAGTACTTC
>TRBD2|TRBV6-2/TRBV6-3|TRBJ2-1|.
CASSYPRLAGVNEQFF
TGTGCCAGCAGTTACCCAAGACTAGCGGGAGTGAATGAGCAGTTCTTC
>TRBD1|TRBV5-1|TRBJ2-5|.
CASSPQVNRGETQYF
TGCGCCAGCAGCCCACAGGTTAACAGGGGGGAGACCCAGTACTTC
>.|TRBV23-1|TRBJ1-1|.
CASSRHPRPTEAFF
TGCGCCAGCAGTCGGCACCCCCGCCCCACTGAAGCTTTCTTT
>TRBD1|TRBV19|TRBJ1-1|.
CASSMGGGQGLWTEAFF
TGTGCCAGTAGTATGGGCGGGGGACAGGGGTTATGGACTGAAGCTTTCTTT
>TRBD1|TRBV6-1|TRBJ2-7|few
CASSEDGTGSNEQYF
TGTGCCAGCAGTGAAGACGGGACAGGGTCCAACGAGCAGTACTTC
>TRBD1|TRBV24-1|TRBJ2-1|.
CATSDSLQGASYNEQFF
TGTGCCACCAGTGACTCGCTTCAGGGGGCTTCCTACAATGAGCAGTTCTTC
>TRBD2|TRBV5-1|TRBJ2-1|.
CATTLAGGLKNEQFF
TGCGCCACCACCTTAGCGGGAGGGCTTAAGAATGAGCAGTTCTTC
>.|TRBV7-9|TRBJ2-4|.
CASSPRGEYIQYF
TGTGCCAGCAGCCCCCGGGGAGAATACATTCAGTACTTC
>.|TRBV7-8|TRBJ1-5|few
CASSFGSSGFQPQHF
TGTGCCAGCAGCTTCGGATCGTCGGGGTTTCAGCCCCAGCATTTT
>.|TRBV7-2|TRBJ1-3|.
CASSSRPPLDTIYF
TGTGCCAGCAGCTCCCGGCCACCCCTAGACACCATATATTTT
>TRBD1|TRBV19|TRBJ2-3|.
CASSRTGSYTDTQYF
TGTGCCAGTAGTCGGACAGGCTCATACACAGATACGCAGTATTTT
>TRBD2|TRBV7-9|TRBJ2-3|few
CASSLVSGQRGTDTQYF
TGTGCCAGCAGCTTAGTTTCGGGCCAGCGGGGGACAGATACGCAGTATTTT
>TRBD2|TRBV5-5|TRBJ2-3|.
CAGSLELAGGRDTQYF
TGTGCCGGCAGCTTGGAACTAGCGGGGGGGCGAGATACGCAGTATTTT
>TRBD1|TRBV18|TRBJ2-3|.
CASSPGQATDTQYF
TGTGCCAGCTCACCGGGACAGGCGACAGATACGCAGTATTTT
>.|TRBV6-6|TRBJ1-1|.
CASSYSTAYMNTEAFF
TGTGCCAGCAGTTACTCGACAGCTTACATGAACACTGAAGCTTTCTTT
>.|TRBV2|TRBJ1-1|.
CASRTGWDSNTEAFF
TGTGCCAGCAGAACGGGGTGGGATAGTAACACTGAAGCTTTCTTT
>TRBD1|TRBV7-8|TRBJ1-4|few
CASSLARPGGVLANEKLFF
TGTGCCAGCAGCTTAGCGCGGCCAGGGGGCGTCTTAGCTAATGAAAAACTGTTTTTT
>TRBD1|TRBV28|TRBJ2-2|.
CASRPGQGYTGELFF
TGTGCCAGCAGACCGGGACAGGGTTACACCGGGGAGCTGTTTTTT
>TRBD1|TRBV6-8|TRBJ2-7|.
CASRGTGGGREQYF
TGTGCCAGCAGGGGGACAGGTGGAGGGAGAGAGCAGTACTTC
>TRBD2|TRBV18|TRBJ2-1|.
CASSPYSLAEGSYNEQFF
TGTGCCAGCTCACCCTACAGTCTAGCGGAGGGTTCCTACAATGAGCAGTTCTTC